This TCR beta chain was sequenced in a study of cytomegalovirus exposure and HLA in healthy donors. The PCR had 60 Vbeta and 13 Jbeta primers. Data came from immunoSEQ multiplex PCR; TCRdb stores just in-frame clones and leaves some out. The data contain approximately 210,000 clones, roughly 76% of them seen just once; the ten biggest clones take up around 2.2%. Germline V gene sequence: CDR1 MNHEY, CDR2 SVGAGI. CDR3 length: 14 amino acids. Deletions cut 6 bases from V and 3 bases from J, with 12 bases between. The chain combines TRBV6-5 with TRBJ1-5; possible D gene TRBD1, 6 bases. The sequenced material came from PBMCs. The sequence came from a young woman in good health and CMV-seropositive. The CDR3 sequence: CASRTTGYNQPQHF. The CDR3 DNA follows: TGTGCCAGCAGAACAACAGGGTACAATCAGCCCCAGCATTTT.